Listed below are T cell receptor beta chains from one sample, sequenced in a study of T cells after yellow fever vaccination. TCRdb reprocessed the 5' RACE reads via MiXCR and lists one record per CDR3 protein. Counted here are under 30,000 distinct CDR3 sequences, more than 5% occurring once; the ten biggest clones make up approximately 39%. Here the sequenced sample was CD8+ T cells sorted from PBMCs, taken 10 days after the yellow fever booster vaccination. The source is a man aged 25 to 40 who received the YFV17D yellow fever vaccine. CDR3s include the opening cysteine and the closing phenylalanine or tryptophan. A D gene is named only where the DNA matches it firmly. The listing skips clone size in some rows; elsewhere it reads once, few, many or a size class.

d_gene | abundance | j_gene | v_gene | CDR3nt | CDR3aa
NA | many | TRBJ1-1 | TRBV12-3/TRBV12-4 | TGTGCCAGCTCCTTAAGCTGGGGCCCTGAAGCTTTCTTT | CASSLSWGPEAFF
TRBD2 | many | TRBJ2-2 | TRBV6-5 | TGTGCCAGCAGTACCTCACCTAGCGGGGCGAACACCGGGGAGCTGTTTTTT | CASSTSPSGANTGELFF
TRBD2 | many | TRBJ2-3 | TRBV12-3/TRBV12-4 | TGTGCCAGCAGACTAGCGGGTGGGGCAGATACGCAGTATTTT | CASRLAGGADTQYF
NA | many | TRBJ2-5 | TRBV6-5 | TGTGCCAGCAGTTACTCGCGTAGCGGACATCAAGAGACCCAGTACTTC | CASSYSRSGHQETQYF
NA | many | TRBJ1-1 | TRBV27 | TGTGCCAGCAGTGCCTTCATGAACACTGAAGCTTTCTTT | CASSAFMNTEAFF
TRBD2 | many | TRBJ2-7 | TRBV7-9 | TGTGCCAGCAGCTTAATAGCGGGAGAGGTGCAGTACTTC | CASSLIAGEVQYF
NA | many | TRBJ2-7 | TRBV20-1 | TGCAGTGCTAGCGGGAGTACCCCCTACGAGCAGTACTTC | CSASGSTPYEQYF
NA | many | TRBJ2-7 | TRBV12-3/TRBV12-4 | TGTGCCAGCAGTTTAGGCGCTTACGAGCAGTACTTC | CASSLGAYEQYF
NA | many | TRBJ1-3 | TRBV28 | TGTGCCAGCAGTTCCCCCGCCTGGGGGGCAGCGGCTTCTGGAAACACCATATATTTT | CASSSPAWGAAASGNTIYF
NA | many | TRBJ2-3 | TRBV29-1 | TGCAGCGTTGAAGAGGACGGGGACAGCACAGATACGCAGTATTTT | CSVEEDGDSTDTQYF
NA | once | TRBJ1-2 | TRBV30 | TGTGCCGCACACGTTTACTATGGCTACACCTTC | CAAHVYYGYTF
TRBD2 | many | TRBJ2-7 | TRBV11-1 | TGTGCCAGCAGCTTAATGGGACTAGCGGGACGCGAGCAGTACTTC | CASSLMGLAGREQYF
TRBD2 | many | TRBJ2-2 | TRBV4-2 | TGTGCCAGCAGCCAAGAATCGGGACTAGCGGGATCGACCGGGGAGCTGTTTTTT | CASSQESGLAGSTGELFF
NA | many | TRBJ1-2 | TRBV9 | TGTGCCAGCAGCGCCTTGATAGGACAGACCTATGGCTACACCTTC | CASSALIGQTYGYTF
NA | many | TRBJ1-2 | TRBV29-1 | TGCAGCGTTGAATTCCAGAATAACTATGGCTACACCTTC | CSVEFQNNYGYTF
NA | many | TRBJ2-1 | TRBV7-9 | TGTGCCAGCAGCTTCGGGGCTGACAATGAGCAGTTCTTC | CASSFGADNEQFF
NA | NA | TRBJ1-2 | TRBV9 | TGTGCCAGCAGCGCCACAAATCGGGTCAATGGCTACACCTTC | CASSATNRVNGYTF
NA | many | TRBJ2-2 | TRBV29-1 | TGCAGCGTTGAGGCCGGCGGAATGAACACCGGGGAGCTGTTTTTT | CSVEAGGMNTGELFF
TRBD2 | many | TRBJ2-1 | TRBV5-4 | TGTGCCAGCAGCTGGGGACTAGCGGGAGCGGTCAATGAGCAGTTCTTC | CASSWGLAGAVNEQFF
TRBD2 | many | TRBJ2-7 | TRBV20-1 | TGCAGTGCCCGAGGGACTAAGACCTACGAGCAGTACTTC | CSARGTKTYEQYF
NA | many | TRBJ2-7 | TRBV6-2/TRBV6-3 | TGTGCCAGCAGTTACTCGGAAGCGAATCAGCAGTACTTC | CASSYSEANQQYF
NA | many | TRBJ2-1 | TRBV4-3 | TGCGCCAGCAGCCTCGGGACTGTCAATGAGCAGTTCTTC | CASSLGTVNEQFF
TRBD2 | many | TRBJ2-5 | TRBV27 | TGTGCCAGCAGTTTGGCGCTAGCGGGAGAAGAGACCCAGTACTTC | CASSLALAGEETQYF
NA | many | TRBJ2-7 | TRBV7-8 | TGTGCCAGCAGCTTAACGCCACTAGGCTCCTACGAGCAGTACTTC | CASSLTPLGSYEQYF
NA | NA | TRBJ2-5 | TRBV5-1 | TGCGCCAGCAGCTCCCCCGAATATGTCAGCCAGGGTTCGTTTAAGACCCAGTACTTC | CASSSPEYVSQGSFKTQYF
NA | many | TRBJ2-1 | TRBV20-1 | TGCAGTGCTAGCCTTCGAGGAGTTTATGGGAATGAGCAGTTCTTC | CSASLRGVYGNEQFF
NA | many | TRBJ2-1 | TRBV14 | TGTGCCAGCAGCCAGCTGGCCCTTGGGCCCAACAATGAGCAGTTCTTC | CASSQLALGPNNEQFF
NA | many | TRBJ2-5 | TRBV20-1 | TGCAGTGCTAGATCCACGATAGGGACTCCCCTAGAGACCCAGTACTTC | CSARSTIGTPLETQYF
TRBD1 | NA | TRBJ2-7 | TRBV19 | TGTGCCAGTAGTATGGGGACAGGCTACGAGCAGTACTTC | CASSMGTGYEQYF
NA | many | TRBJ2-1 | TRBV7-8 | TGTGCCAGCAGCCTAGTGGTATCTGGGCAGGCCTTCTACAATGAGCAGTTCTTC | CASSLVVSGQAFYNEQFF
TRBD2 | medium-sized | TRBJ2-2 | TRBV7-3 | TGTGCCAGCAGCTTAATGGCGGGAGATCTGGCTACCGGGGAGCTGTTTTTT | CASSLMAGDLATGELFF
TRBD2 | many | TRBJ2-1 | TRBV6-5 | TGTGCCAGCAGACGACTAGCGGGAGGGGAAGGGAATGAGCAGTTCTTC | CASRRLAGGEGNEQFF
NA | many | TRBJ1-6 | TRBV9 | TGTGCCAGCAGCGGTGAATATTCACCCCTCCACTTT | CASSGEYSPLHF
NA | many | TRBJ2-5 | TRBV14 | TGTGCCAGCAGCCAAGAACAGGGCTGGGAGACCCAGTACTTC | CASSQEQGWETQYF
NA | many | TRBJ2-2 | TRBV6-5 | TGTGCCAGCACCTTTGGGGTGGGGACCGGGGAGCTGTTTTTT | CASTFGVGTGELFF
NA | many | TRBJ2-3 | TRBV6-1 | TGTGCCAGCGCTTCGGCAACTAGTATGTTGGGTACGCAGTATTTT | CASASATSMLGTQYF
NA | many | TRBJ2-1 | TRBV14 | TGTGCCAGCAGCCAAGAAACTCGCAATCTTGAGCAGTTCTTC | CASSQETRNLEQFF
TRBD1 | NA | TRBJ2-7 | TRBV15 | TGTGCCACCAGCAGATACAGGGGCCCCCACGAGCAGAACTTC | CATSRYRGPHEQNF
TRBD1 | many | TRBJ2-7 | TRBV6-1 | TGTGCCACCTCCCCGGGGACAGTTCTCTACGAGCAGTACTTC | CATSPGTVLYEQYF
TRBD1 | many | TRBJ2-1 | TRBV7-8 | TGTGCCAGCAGCCCAGTAGAGGGGGCCTTTTCCTCCTACAATGAGCAGTTCTTC | CASSPVEGAFSSYNEQFF
NA | many | TRBJ2-3 | TRBV11-2 | TGTGCCACCCATCCTAGGGGGGGAACAGATACGCAGTATTTT | CATHPRGGTDTQYF
NA | NA | TRBJ1-2 | TRBV19 | TGTGCCAGTGGTTATCGGGTCGGCTATGGCTACACCTTC | CASGYRVGYGYTF
NA | many | TRBJ1-1 | TRBV7-9 | TGTGCCAGCAGCTTAAGCGGCGCTGAAGCTTTCTTT | CASSLSGAEAFF
TRBD2 | many | TRBJ2-1 | TRBV6-5 | TGTGCCAGCAGCTACGGAGCGGGACCGGACAATGAGCAGTTCTTC | CASSYGAGPDNEQFF
NA | many | TRBJ2-7 | TRBV15 | TGTGCCACCAGCACTTGGTCTAACCTGGACGAGCAGTACTTC | CATSTWSNLDEQYF
NA | few | TRBJ1-4 | TRBV28 | TGTGCCAGCAGTTTAAACCAAGTGGAAAAACTGTTTTTT | CASSLNQVEKLFF
TRBD1 | few | TRBJ2-7 | TRBV14 | TGTGCCAGCAGCCAAGGCGGGACAGGAAAACAATACGAGCAGTACTTC | CASSQGGTGKQYEQYF
NA | NA | TRBJ2-7 | TRBV19 | TGTGCCAGTAGTATAGTTCCAGCTCGGGAGCAGTACTTC | CASSIVPAREQYF
NA | NA | TRBJ2-1 | TRBV28 | TGTGCCAGCAGTTCGCGGGATTGGAATGAGCAGTTCTTC | CASSSRDWNEQFF